This entry lists 10 T cell receptor beta chains sequenced from one sample in a study of beta chain features in type 1 diabetes. Since all of the isolated RNA was reverse transcribed, expressed TCRB transcripts were what got sequenced. Method: immunoSEQ multiplex PCR; TCRdb's copy keeps in-frame clones and lacks some. Of under 200,000 clones in the sample, less than 9.5% are singletons; the top ten hold around 2.5%. The sample comprised central memory CD4+ T cells from blood. The receptors stem from a woman aged 18-29 years in good health.

This clone was seen many times. The chain recombines TRBV21-1 with TRBJ2-1; the tabulated D call, TRBD2, remains unverified against the DNA. TRBV21-1 is deemed a pseudogene. The CDR3 extends over 15 amino acids. Written as DNA, the CDR3 is TGTGCCAGTGGGAGGCGGGAGCATTCCTACAATGAGCAGTTCTTC. This encodes CASGRREHSYNEQFF.

The sample holds a few counts of this clone. The chain joins TRBV6-5 to TRBJ1-4; 8 bases match TRBD1. There are 15 residues in the CDR3. The V and J ends lost 4 bases and 7 bases, in that order; junction bases with no gene match: 8. The germline CDR1 and CDR2 sequences are MNHEY and SVGAGI. As DNA, the CDR3 is TGTGCCAGCAGTTCTCGACAGGGGAGTATTGAAAAACTGTTTTTT. Protein product: CASSSRQGSIEKLFF.

The chain uses TRBV6-6 and TRBJ2-7, with 8 bases aligning to TRBD1. This CDR3 contains 12 residues. The J segment lost 7 bases and the V segment lost 8 bases, leaving 7 bases of the junction unmatched. In germline, CDR1 is MNHNY, CDR2 SVGAGI (reference sequence). The CDR3 coding sequence is TGTGCCAGCCTCCGGACAGGGTATGAGCAGTACTTC. Its protein product is CASLRTGYEQYF.

This sequence joins TRBV7-2 and TRBJ1-3; 7 bases match TRBD1. The CDR3 length is 14 residues. CDR1 and CDR2 (germline): SGHTA, FQGNSA. The V gene end was trimmed by 5 bases and the J gene end by 0 bases; junction bases not matched to a gene: 1. The CDR3 loop reads CASSRDSSGNTIYF. The CDR3 coding sequence is TGTGCCAGCAGCCGGGACAGCTCTGGAAACACCATATATTTT.

The chain recombines TRBV5-1 with TRBJ1-5; 7 bases match TRBD1. The CDR3 has 16 residues. Per the germline V gene, CDR1 is SGHRS and CDR2 is YFSETQ. V lost 0 bases and J lost 7; bases outside the gene matches: 10. CDR3 bases: TGCGCCAGCAGCTTGGGTGTGACAGGGAACGGGCAGCCCCAGCATTTT. It codes for CASSLGVTGNGQPQHF.

This chain uses TRBV5-1 with TRBJ2-7; D may be TRBD1 (6 bases). Germline CDR1 SGHRS, CDR2 YFSETQ. With 2 bases removed from V and 0 bases from J, the gap between germline ends came to 12 bases. The CDR3 is made up of 15 amino acids. CDR3 protein: CASSFGQPSSYEQYF. CDR3 nucleotides: TGCGCCAGCAGCTTTGGACAGCCGAGCTCCTACGAGCAGTACTTC.

This clone was found a few times. This CDR3 is CAISDPSPQFGYTF. The CDR3, as DNA: TGTGCCATCAGTGACCCTTCTCCCCAGTTTGGCTACACCTTC. The gene calls are TRBV10-3 and TRBJ1-2; D gene uncertain. V shed 3 bases and J shed 7 bases, with 15 bases lying between them. This CDR3 comprises 14 residues. CDR1 is ENHRY, CDR2 SYGVKD, per germline.

This clone has a handful of counts. The chain joins TRBV29-1 to TRBJ2-3; 7 bases are a match to TRBD2. Trimming at V came to 3 bases and at J to 2 bases, leaving 5 bases not matched to a gene. CDR1 is SQVTM and CDR2 is ANQGSEA in the germline V gene. The length of the CDR3 is 14 residues. In DNA, the CDR3 is TGCAGCGTTGACACTAGCGCGATCACAGATACGCAGTATTTT. This translates into CSVDTSAITDTQYF.

Only a few counts were recorded for this clone. The gene calls are TRBV5-1 and TRBJ2-1, with a tentative D call TRBD2 (7 bases). Trimming shortened V by 2 bases and J by 7 bases, and 13 bases separated the two germline ends. This CDR3 contains 14 residues. Germline-derived CDR1 and CDR2 are SGHRS and YFSETQ. CDR3 in amino acids: CASSFAGAGNEQFF. The CDR3, as DNA: TGCGCCAGCAGCTTTGCGGGGGCTGGTAATGAGCAGTTCTTC.

The chain uses TRBV5-5 and TRBJ2-5; 9 bases fit TRBD2. CDR3 size: 13 residues. V was clipped by 2 bases and J by 5 bases; unmatched bases: 1. Germline V gives CDR1 SGHKS, CDR2 YYEKEE (reference sequence). This CDR3 reads CASSLLAGETQYF. For the CDR3, the DNA is TGTGCCAGCAGCTTACTAGCGGGTGAGACCCAGTACTTC. The whole variable domain, remainder taken from reference TRBV5-5 and TRBJ2-5, is DAGVTQSPTHLIKTRGQQVTLRCSPISGHKSVSWYQQVLGQGPQFIFQYYEKEERGRGNFPDRFSARQFPNYSSELNVNALLLGDSALYLCASSLLAGETQYFGPGTRLLVL.